The 8 T cell receptor beta chains given below trace back to one sample, sequenced in a study of cytomegalovirus exposure and HLA in healthy donors (dated by TCRdb to 2016 to 2017). Libraries were prepared through the immunoSEQ multiplex PCR assay. The multiplex PCR relied on a mix of 60 forward primers for TCR Vbeta segments and 13 reverse primers for TCR Jbeta segments. In its TCRdb copy, this immuneACCESS table keeps in-frame sequences only and misses some clones. Where compared with another copy, unresolved V genes explain less than half of these, and the others have no known cause. The sample table records a few hundred thousand clones; 75% to 85% of these occur just once. The top ten hold 8% of the sample. Specimen: PBMCs. The receptors shown here come from an older woman in good health and CMV-seropositive.

This chain joins TRBV2 and TRBJ2-1; 9 bases are a match to TRBD1. Germline V lookup: CDR1 SNHLY, CDR2 FYNNEI. J was trimmed by 9 bases and V by 7 bases; bases with no gene match: 4. The CDR3 is 12 residues long. CDR3 coding DNA: TGTGCCAGCAACAGGGGGCAGGGTGAGCAGTTCTTC. Its translation: CASNRGQGEQFF.

This clone was counted a few times. V gene TRBV6-6 combines with J gene TRBJ2-1; a possible D gene is TRBD2 (5 bases). Germline-derived CDR1 and CDR2 are MNHNY and SVGAGI (reference sequence). V lost 0 bases and J lost 3, with 12 bases in between. CDR3 length: 16 amino acids. CDR3 loop: CASSYSTGLDYNEQFF. CDR3 in DNA: TGTGCCAGCAGTTACTCCACTGGACTCGACTACAATGAGCAGTTCTTC.

This clone has only a few counts. The chain combines TRBV5-1 with TRBJ2-1; TRBD2 is a possible D gene (6 bases). The CDR3 length is 15 residues. V lost 0 bases and J lost 9, with 16 bases in between. Germline loops: CDR1 SGHRS, CDR2 YFSETQ. CDR3 amino acids: CASSLAQTSGVEQFF. In DNA, the CDR3 is TGCGCCAGCAGCTTGGCCCAGACTAGTGGGGTTGAGCAGTTCTTC.

J is TRBJ1-2 and V is TRBV6-5; 7 nucleotides agree with TRBD1. Germline-derived CDR1 and CDR2 are MNHEY and SVGAGI. The length of the CDR3 is 15 residues. The trim removed 2 bases at V and 4 bases at J, leaving 7 bases unmatched. The CDR3 sequence is CASSYAQGMSYGYTF. The CDR3 DNA sequence: TGTGCCAGCAGTTACGCACAGGGGATGAGCTATGGCTACACCTTC.

This clone was counted a few times. This CDR3 is CASSTRLGNTDTQYF. The CDR3 nucleotides read TGTGCCAGCAGTACCCGTTTGGGCAACACAGATACGCAGTATTTT. The rearrangement links TRBV28 to TRBJ2-3; D not certain. Germline CDR1 is MDHEN and CDR2 is SYDVKM. V lost 5 bases and J 2 bases, leaving 14 bases between the germline ends. The CDR3 runs to 15 residues.

The gene calls are TRBV28 and TRBJ2-3; 8 bases agree with TRBD2. V dropped 6 bases and J dropped 3; count of bases not matched to a gene: 5. The CDR3 is made up of 14 amino acids. Per germline, CDR1 MDHEN and CDR2 SYDVKM. CDR3 bases: TGTGCCAGCAGGGCGGGAGGAGGAACAGATACGCAGTATTTT. It yields the protein CASRAGGGTDTQYF.

Only a few counts were recorded for this clone. The chain combines TRBV28 with TRBJ1-4; the match to TRBD1 covers 9 bases. This CDR3 is 15 amino acids long. Germline values: CDR1 MDHEN, CDR2 SYDVKM. The V segment lost 7 bases and the J segment 8 bases; nucleotides outside the gene matches: 11. The CDR3 is CASTGTGTGPEKLFF. The DNA of the CDR3 is TGTGCCAGCACCGGAACCGGGACAGGGCCCGAAAAACTGTTTTTT.

The chain joins TRBV28 to TRBJ2-5; no clear D. From germline, CDR1 is MDHEN and CDR2 SYDVKM. CDR3 size: 15 residues. Trimming removed 8 bases at V and 5 bases at J, with 21 bases between. The CDR3 loop is CASPLRLHGWETQYF. As DNA, the CDR3 is TGTGCCAGCCCCCTCAGACTCCATGGATGGGAGACCCAGTACTTC.